This T cell receptor (beta chain) was recovered during a study of CD8+ T cells in alopecia areata. As concerns this clone: The target antigen is unknown.

CDR3 size: 12 residues. From germline, CDR1 is SQVTM and CDR2 ANQGSEA. Unmatched junction bases numbered 4, after V lost 7 bases and J lost 4 bases. The authors extracted RNA and reverse transcribed it into cDNA as the sequencing template. Method: immunoSEQ multiplex PCR; TCRdb's copy keeps in-frame clones and lacks some. Of around 190,000 clones listed, more than 50% are singletons. Treatment specified: oral pan-JAK inhibitor, 5-10 mg twice daily. General study points: Scalp lesions, especially in alopecia totalis/universalis, had higher clonality than normal scalp. Scalp clonality, together with expanded CD8+ clones among the top 100, fell significantly with tofacitinib. Scalp samples also contribute reads from the resident alphabeta T cells found in normal skin. In patients, TCRs were shared less clearly than in mice, and HLA may possibly be involved.

The receptor comes from a human donor with alopecia areata. The input for sequencing was CD4+ T cells sorted from blood, taken at week 24, from a patient treated with tofacitinib. The chain carries TRBV29-1 and TRBJ1-5; 7 bases are shared with TRBD1. DNA for the CDR3: TGCAGCGCAAGACAGGGTAATCAGCCCCAGCATTTT. This translates into CSARQGNQPQHF. Based on the CDR3 plus reference TRBV29-1 and TRBJ1-5, the full variable domain is SAVISQKPSRDICQRGTSLTIQCQVDSQVTMMFWYRQQPGQSLTLIATANQGSEATYESGFVIDKFPISRPNLTFSTLTVSNMSPEDSSIYLCSARQGNQPQHFGDGTRLSIL.